These 23 T cell receptor beta chains originate from one sample sequenced in a study of shared clonotypes between healthy human individuals. Only in-frame clones appear in the TCRdb table, and some are missing; sequencing was by immunoSEQ multiplex PCR. The data show 1 million to 1.2 million clones, approximately 75% seen once. Input material: memory CD4+ T cells from PBMCs. Subset defined: CD45RA-negative fraction. The receptors stem from a man in his late teens or twenties in good health. Some clones in this sample may be carry-over from other donors' samples.

The chain employs TRBV5-4 and TRBJ1-2; D is ambiguous. CDR3 size: 14 residues. Per the germline V gene, CDR1 is SGHNT and CDR2 is YYREEE (reference sequence). V gave up 4 bases and J gave up 1 base, with 11 bases separating them. Written as DNA, the CDR3 is TGTGCCAGCAGCCCCCGGACGGTTAACTATGGCTACACCTTC. Protein sequence: CASSPRTVNYGYTF.

This rearrangement joins TRBV19 to TRBJ1-5; D may be TRBD1 (6 bases). V lost 3 bases and J lost 0, with 15 bases in between. The germline gives CDR1 LNHDA, CDR2 SQIVND (reference sequence). This CDR3 has 17 amino acids. The DNA of the CDR3 is TGTGCCAGTAGTATTAAAGGACAGCTTAATAGCAATCAGCCCCAGCATTTT. Translation: CASSIKGQLNSNQPQHF.

The chain has TRBV28 and TRBJ1-1; TRBD1 is a possible D gene (6 bases). V was clipped by 6 bases and J by 1 base, with 15 bases between them. Germline CDR1 MDHEN, CDR2 SYDVKM. This CDR3 is built from 15 residues. The CDR3 sequence is CASSSQGKGNTEAFF. The CDR3 DNA sequence: TGTGCCAGCAGCTCACAGGGAAAGGGGAACACTGAAGCTTTCTTT.

The chain links TRBV27 to TRBJ2-7; D may correspond to TRBD1 or TRBD2 (5 bases each). Per germline, CDR1 MNHEY and CDR2 SMNVEV (reference sequence). There are 21 residues in the CDR3. V was cut by 5 bases and J by 3 bases, with 35 bases left in between. CDR3: CASSRDIRGGLLVKVNYEQYF. CDR3 DNA sequence: TGTGCCAGCAGTCGGGATATTCGTGGGGGATTACTGGTGAAAGTTAACTACGAGCAGTACTTC.

The rearrangement links TRBV29-1 to TRBJ2-3; 10 nucleotides match TRBD2. Trimming at V came to 7 bases and at J to 3 bases, leaving 4 bases not matched to a gene. The CDR3 consists of 13 residues. CDR1 SQVTM and CDR2 ANQGSEA come from the germline V gene. CDR3 in DNA: TGCAGCGGAGCGGGAGGGAGAACAGATACGCAGTATTTT. It specifies CSGAGGRTDTQYF.

This clone was counted once. V and J are TRBV7-2 and TRBJ2-5; D unresolved. Germline V gene sequence: CDR1 SGHTA, CDR2 FQGNSA. V was clipped by 1 base and J by 2 bases, with 11 bases between them. This CDR3 region has 15 residues. DNA of the CDR3: TGTGCCAGCAGCTTAGGATCAGGAGCGCAAGAGACCCAGTACTTC. This gives the protein CASSLGSGAQETQYF.

This sequence joins TRBV30 and TRBJ1-2, with a possible D match to TRBD1 (6 bases). The germline V and J ends were trimmed by 4 bases and 14 bases, with 20 bases remaining between them. CDR3 length equals 12 residues. Looked up from germline, CDR1 is GTSNPN and CDR2 is SVGIG (reference sequence). The CDR3 sequence: CAWIRAESTGTF. In DNA form, the CDR3 reads TGTGCCTGGATCCGGGCTGAATCTACAGGGACCTTC.

The V and J genes are TRBV10-1 and TRBJ2-7; D gene unclear. From germline, CDR1 is WNHNN and CDR2 SYGVQD (reference sequence). The CDR3 has 15 amino acids. Trimming took 4 bases from V and 0 from J, leaving 13 bases between them. As DNA, the CDR3 is TGCGCCAGCAGTGCAGGCAAGAGTTCCTCCTACGAGCAGTACTTC. It translates to CASSAGKSSSYEQYF.

V gene TRBV19 combines with J gene TRBJ2-5, with TRBD1 identical over 8 bases. CDR1 and CDR2 from the germline V gene are LNHDA and SQIVND (reference sequence). The V segment lost 5 bases and the J segment 5 bases; nucleotides outside the gene matches: 7. The CDR3 runs 14 residues. Here the CDR3 DNA reads TGTGCCAGTAGTCCGGACAGGGCGTCGGAGACCCAGTACTTC. Its protein is CASSPDRASETQYF.

This clone is a singleton in its sample. The chain is built from TRBV5-1 and TRBJ2-5; 13 bases fit TRBD2. Trimming took 2 bases from V and 5 from J; bases not matched to a gene: 3. The CDR3 sequence is 15 residues long. Per the germline V gene, CDR1 is SGHRS and CDR2 is YFSETQ. CDR3 sequence reads: CASSFGTSGTETQYF. Written as DNA, the CDR3 is TGCGCCAGCAGCTTCGGGACTAGCGGGACGGAGACCCAGTACTTC.

This chain's CDR3 is CASSLAGGDLWETQYF. The DNA of the CDR3 is TGCGCCAGCAGCTTGGCGGGGGGCGATTTATGGGAGACCCAGTACTTC. The V gene is TRBV5-1, the J gene TRBJ2-5; perhaps TRBD2 as D (7 bases). The CDR3 has 16 residues. V was trimmed by 0 bases and J by 5 bases, leaving 17 bases between them. The germline gives CDR1 SGHRS, CDR2 YFSETQ.

In this sample, this clone turned up a few times. The rearrangement joins TRBV28 to TRBJ2-7, with TRBD1 matching 9 bases. The CDR3 runs to 15 residues. Germline values: CDR1 MDHEN, CDR2 SYDVKM. The trim removed 6 bases at V and 5 bases at J, leaving 11 bases unmatched. The CDR3 reads CASRRTGTGSHEQYF. In DNA, the CDR3 is TGTGCCAGCAGACGTACCGGGACAGGGAGCCACGAGCAGTACTTC.

Only one count was recorded for this clone. The chain uses TRBV2 and TRBJ2-1; no clear D. Germline V CDR1 and CDR2: SNHLY, FYNNEI. The CDR3 sequence is 15 residues long. Trimming removed 7 bases at V and 7 bases at J, with 20 bases between. In DNA, the CDR3 is TGTGCCAGCACTCAGGAGTCTAGTAGGTGGAATGAGCAGTTCTTC. Translated, it gives CASTQESSRWNEQFF.

The V and J genes are TRBV14 and TRBJ2-7; 8 bases are a match to TRBD2. From germline, CDR1 is SGHDN and CDR2 FVKESK. Trimming took 4 bases from V and 0 from J; bases not matched to a gene: 5. This CDR3 comprises 15 residues. CDR3 amino acids: CASSLLAASSYEQYF. The CDR3 DNA sequence: TGTGCCAGCAGCCTACTAGCGGCCAGCTCCTACGAGCAGTACTTC.

On this clone: The same CDR3 also results from other DNA sequences found in this sample. For the CDR3, the DNA is TGTGCCAGCTCACCACCAGGGAACACCGGGGAGCTGTTTTTT. Its protein is CASSPPGNTGELFF. This chain uses TRBV18 with TRBJ2-2, with D hard to call. The CDR3 has 14 amino acids. V lost 0 bases and J 1 base, leaving 3 bases between the germline ends. Germline CDR1 reads KGHSH; CDR2 reads LQKENI.

The V call is TRBV2, the J call TRBJ1-3; perhaps TRBD1 as D (5 bases). This CDR3 contains 17 residues. The V gene's germline CDR1 is SNHLY and CDR2 FYNNEI. The V and J ends lost 8 bases and 3 bases respectively, with 23 bases between them. The CDR3 nucleotides are TGTGCCAGCCTCCACCCTCGGCTAGGGGCAGATGGAAACACCATATATTTT. It codes for CASLHPRLGADGNTIYF.

The gene calls are TRBV9 and TRBJ2-3, with D perhaps assigned TRBD1 or TRBD2 (5 bases each). Trimming took 4 bases from V and 0 from J, leaving 12 bases between them. The CDR3 has 15 amino acids. Germline-derived CDR1 and CDR2 are SGDLS and YYNGEE. The CDR3: CASSPREGSTDTQYF. The CDR3 DNA is TGTGCCAGCAGCCCCCGAGAGGGGAGCACAGATACGCAGTATTTT.

This clone was observed a single time. The rearrangement uses TRBV7-9 and TRBJ2-7; unclear D gene. There are 12 residues in the CDR3. Trimming pared 2 bases from V and 3 bases from J, leaving 5 bases between. The germline CDR1 and CDR2 sequences are SEHNR and FQNEAQ (reference sequence). CDR3 region: CASSLSVYEQYF. CDR3 in DNA: TGTGCCAGCAGCTTATCTGTCTACGAGCAGTACTTC.

This rearrangement joins TRBV2 to TRBJ2-6; a weak D match, TRBD1 (6 bases). The CDR3 contains 12 residues. The germline V gene encodes CDR1 SNHLY and CDR2 FYNNEI. V shed 10 bases and J shed 3 bases, with 7 bases lying between them. Written as DNA, the CDR3 is TGTGCCACCAGGGGTGGGGCCAACGTCCTGACTTTC. This sequence encodes CATRGGANVLTF.

The chain is built from TRBV6-6 and TRBJ1-1; D gene ambiguous. V was cut by 0 bases and J by 4 bases, with 9 bases left in between. The CDR3 runs 14 residues. Germline V CDR1 and CDR2: MNHNY, SVGAGI (reference sequence). The CDR3 nucleotides are TGTGCCAGCAGTTACTCAGGGTACGCCACTGAAGCTTTCTTT. Its protein product is CASSYSGYATEAFF.

Remarks on this clone: The junction differs from germline at one of its ends, possibly a read error. Other DNA sequences in this sample translate to the same CDR3. The J gene is TRBJ1-5, the V gene TRBV6-6; D may be TRBD1 (5 bases). Germline-derived CDR1 and CDR2 are MNHNY and SVGAGI (reference sequence). This CDR3 has 15 residues. The DNA of the CDR3 is TGCGCCAGCAGCCAGGGAGGGGATGGGAGTCAGCCCCAGCATTTT. It codes for CASSQGGDGSQPQHF.

V and J are TRBV27 and TRBJ2-1, with D perhaps matching TRBD1 (6 bases). The CDR3 contains 14 residues. Germline loops: CDR1 MNHEY, CDR2 SMNVEV (reference sequence). V was clipped by 4 bases and J by 9 bases, with 16 bases between them. CDR3 sequence reads: CASSSLRGVGEQFF. The CDR3 DNA reads TGTGCCAGCAGTTCCCTCAGGGGAGTGGGTGAGCAGTTCTTC.

Worth noting for this clone: It may be a read error: a sequence one base away is much more abundant. The chain recombines TRBV7-8 with TRBJ2-1; D gene unclear. There are 13 residues in the CDR3. Trimming removed 5 bases at V and 0 bases at J, with 5 bases between. Germline V gene data show CDR1 as SGHVS and CDR2 as FQNEAQ. The CDR3 reads CASSPRSYNEQFF. CDR3 nucleotide sequence: TGTGCCAGCAGCCCCCGCTCCTACAATGAGCAGTTCTTC.